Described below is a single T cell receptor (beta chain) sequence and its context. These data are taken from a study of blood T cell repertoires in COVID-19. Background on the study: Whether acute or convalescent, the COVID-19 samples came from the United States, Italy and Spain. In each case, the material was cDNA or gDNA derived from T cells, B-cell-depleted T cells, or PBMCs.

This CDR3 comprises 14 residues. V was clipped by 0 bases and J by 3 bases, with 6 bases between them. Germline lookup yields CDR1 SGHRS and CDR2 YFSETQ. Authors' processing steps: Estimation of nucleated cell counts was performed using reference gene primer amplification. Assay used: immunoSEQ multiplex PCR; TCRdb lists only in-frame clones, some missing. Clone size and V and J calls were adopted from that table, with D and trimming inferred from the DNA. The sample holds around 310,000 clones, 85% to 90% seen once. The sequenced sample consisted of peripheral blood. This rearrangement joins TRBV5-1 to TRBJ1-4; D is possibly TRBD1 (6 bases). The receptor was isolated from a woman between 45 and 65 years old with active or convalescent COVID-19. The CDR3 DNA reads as TGCGCCAGCAGCTTGGACAGGGCTAATGAAAAACTGTTTTTT. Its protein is CASSLDRANEKLFF.